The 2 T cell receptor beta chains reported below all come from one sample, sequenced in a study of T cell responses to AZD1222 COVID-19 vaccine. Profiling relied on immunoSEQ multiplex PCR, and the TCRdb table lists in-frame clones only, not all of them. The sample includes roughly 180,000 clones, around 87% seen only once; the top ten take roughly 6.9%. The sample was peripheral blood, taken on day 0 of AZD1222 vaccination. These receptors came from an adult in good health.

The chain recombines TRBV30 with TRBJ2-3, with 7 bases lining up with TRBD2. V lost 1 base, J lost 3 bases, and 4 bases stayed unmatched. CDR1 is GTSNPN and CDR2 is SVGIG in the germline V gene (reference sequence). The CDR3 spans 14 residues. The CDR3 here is CAWSAASGTDTQYF. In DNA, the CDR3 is TGTGCCTGGAGTGCTGCTAGCGGAACAGATACGCAGTATTTT.

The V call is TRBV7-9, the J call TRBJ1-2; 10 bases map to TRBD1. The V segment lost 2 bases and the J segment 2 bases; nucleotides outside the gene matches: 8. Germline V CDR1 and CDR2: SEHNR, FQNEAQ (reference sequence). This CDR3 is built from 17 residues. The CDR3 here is CASSLFSGTGANYGYTF. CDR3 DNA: TGTGCCAGCAGCTTATTTTCAGGGACAGGGGCAAACTATGGCTACACCTTC.